Listed below are T cell receptor beta chains from one sample, sequenced in a study of T cell responses to AZD1222 COVID-19 vaccine. Data came from immunoSEQ multiplex PCR; TCRdb stores just in-frame clones and leaves some out. The profile shows 150,000 to 180,000 clones, 86% of them singletons. This material consisted of peripheral blood, taken on day 0 of MenACWY control vaccination. Receptor source: an adult in good health. Each CDR3 is given with its conserved first and last residue. A D gene is named only where the DNA matches it firmly. Rows may omit the clone size; those that give it use once, few, many or a size class.

J | size | V | D | DNA | CDR3
TRBJ2-1 | . | TRBV6-2/TRBV6-3 | . | TGTGCCAGCAGTTACCGCGTTGAGGATAGTGAGCAGTTCTTC | CASSYRVEDSEQFF
TRBJ1-2 | . | TRBV29-1 | . | TGCAGCGTTCCGGGCCCTGAAGGGGCCTATGGCTACACCTTC | CSVPGPEGAYGYTF
TRBJ1-6 | . | TRBV7-2 | TRBD1 | TGTGCCAGCAGCTTACGAGGGGGCAATAATTCACCCCTCCACTTT | CASSLRGGNNSPLHF
TRBJ1-1 | . | TRBV5-1 | TRBD1 | TGCGCCAGCAGCCCGAGGACAGGGGTTGCTGAAGCTTTCTTT | CASSPRTGVAEAFF
TRBJ2-1 | . | TRBV3-1/TRBV3-2 | . | TGTGCCAGCAGCCAGAGAACAGAGCAGTTCTTC | CASSQRTEQFF
TRBJ1-5 | . | TRBV7-2 | TRBD1 | TGTGCCAGCAGCTTAGTAGGGGGACAGGGTTTCAATCAGCCCCAGCATTTT | CASSLVGGQGFNQPQHF
TRBJ1-5 | once | TRBV5-4 | . | TGTGCCAGCAGCTTGGTATCTGACGTACGGCCCCAGCATTTT | CASSLVSDVRPQHF
TRBJ2-3 | . | TRBV24-1 | TRBD2 | TGTGCCACCAGTGACCGTAGCGGGGGGGCGGGAGATACGCAGTATTTT | CATSDRSGGAGDTQYF
TRBJ2-1 | . | TRBV20-1 | . | TGCAGTGCTAGTATTGGGCGCGTCAATGAGCAGTTCTTC | CSASIGRVNEQFF
TRBJ1-2 | . | TRBV29-1 | . | TGCAGCGCAAGAAAGGGATGGGGCTCGGGCTACACCTTC | CSARKGWGSGYTF
TRBJ1-2 | few | TRBV5-5 | . | TGTGCCAGCAGCTTGGCGGTAGGGCCCGGCTACACCTTC | CASSLAVGPGYTF
TRBJ1-1 | once | TRBV29-1 | . | TGCAGCGGGGCACGCGGACAGAACACTGAAGCTTTCTTT | CSGARGQNTEAFF
TRBJ1-5 | . | TRBV2 | . | TGTGCCAGCAGTGAATATTTGGGGGGCTATCAGCCCCAGCATTTT | CASSEYLGGYQPQHF
TRBJ1-2 | once | TRBV5-1 | . | TGCGCCAGCAGCTTGGAATACCCGGTTCCGACAGACTATGGCTACACCTTC | CASSLEYPVPTDYGYTF
TRBJ1-5 | . | TRBV6-6 | . | TGTGCCAGCAGTTACAACGTTGAAACCCAGCCCCAGCATTTT | CASSYNVETQPQHF
TRBJ2-7 | . | TRBV4-2 | . | TGTGCCAGCAGCCAGCAAAAGACAGGCGTCTCCTACGAGCAGTACTTC | CASSQQKTGVSYEQYF
TRBJ1-3 | . | TRBV6-5 | . | TGTGCCAGCAGGACAGGAAACACCATATATTTT | CASRTGNTIYF
TRBJ2-3 | few | TRBV5-1 | . | TGCGCCAGCAGCTCTCGGCCCCTCGCTTCTAGCACAGATACGCAGTATTTT | CASSSRPLASSTDTQYF
TRBJ2-1 | few | TRBV10-3 | . | TGTGCCATCACCTCGTCGGGGACAGCGAAGGGGGGGCAGTTCTTC | CAITSSGTAKGGQFF
TRBJ2-7 | . | TRBV18 | TRBD1 | TGTGCCAGCTCACCCCAGGGGGCGCAATTCGGTGAGCAGTACTTC | CASSPQGAQFGEQYF
TRBJ1-1 | . | TRBV6-5 | . | TGTGCCAGCAGACTCCGGGGTTTCCCTGAAGCTTTCTTT | CASRLRGFPEAFF
TRBJ2-5 | . | TRBV11-2 | TRBD2 | TGTGCCAGCAGCTTGACTAGCGGGGGTGAAAGCTGGCAAGAGACCCAGTACTTC | CASSLTSGGESWQETQYF
TRBJ1-1 | . | TRBV29-1 | . | TGCAGCGTTGGAGGGGGCACTGAAGCTTTCTTT | CSVGGGTEAFF
TRBJ2-1 | . | TRBV9 | TRBD2 | TGTGCCAGCAGCGCCATCAGCGGGGGCTCATCCAGACAGCAGTTCTTC | CASSAISGGSSRQQFF
TRBJ1-2 | . | TRBV6-5 | . | TGTGCCAGCAGTTACTCGACGGGGGGCTGGGGCTACACCTTC | CASSYSTGGWGYTF
TRBJ1-1 | . | TRBV4-3 | TRBD1 | TGCGCCAGCAGCCAAGAGGGTAGGGGGCGATTAGGAAACACTGAAGCTTTCTTT | CASSQEGRGRLGNTEAFF
TRBJ2-3 | . | TRBV6-1 | . | TGTGCCAGCAGTTATTTTGAGGGGTGGGATACGCAGTATTTT | CASSYFEGWDTQYF
TRBJ1-2 | . | TRBV18 | TRBD1 | TGTGCCAGCTCACCTCAGGGGGCCTCAGATGGCTACACCTTC | CASSPQGASDGYTF
TRBJ2-2 | . | TRBV19 | TRBD1 | TGTGCCAGTAGTATTGTTTGGACAGGGGTCACCGGGGAGCTGTTTTTT | CASSIVWTGVTGELFF
TRBJ1-1 | . | TRBV5-4 | TRBD1 | TGTGCCAGCAGCCCCCAGGGGGTGAACACTGAAGCTTTCTTT | CASSPQGVNTEAFF
TRBJ2-5 | . | TRBV5-4 | . | TGTGCCAGCAGCTTGGGGAGCAGGCAAGAGACCCAGTACTTC | CASSLGSRQETQYF
TRBJ2-2 | . | TRBV28 | . | TGTGCCAGCAGCTCACTAGGGGGGCTCACCGGGGAGCTGTTTTTT | CASSSLGGLTGELFF
TRBJ1-1 | . | TRBV5-1 | . | TGCGCCAGCAGCTCGACAGCGAACACTGAAGCTTTCTTT | CASSSTANTEAFF